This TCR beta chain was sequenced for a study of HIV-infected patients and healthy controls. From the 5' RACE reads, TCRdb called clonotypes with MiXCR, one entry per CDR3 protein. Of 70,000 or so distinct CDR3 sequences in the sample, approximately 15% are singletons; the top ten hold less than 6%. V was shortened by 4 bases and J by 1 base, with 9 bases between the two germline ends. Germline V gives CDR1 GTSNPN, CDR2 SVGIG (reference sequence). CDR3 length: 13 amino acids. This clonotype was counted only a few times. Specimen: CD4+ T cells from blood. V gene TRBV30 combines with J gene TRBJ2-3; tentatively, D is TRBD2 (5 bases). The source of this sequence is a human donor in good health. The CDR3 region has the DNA TGTGCCTGGACACCCGGGGGCACAGATACGCAGTATTTT. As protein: CAWTPGGTDTQYF.